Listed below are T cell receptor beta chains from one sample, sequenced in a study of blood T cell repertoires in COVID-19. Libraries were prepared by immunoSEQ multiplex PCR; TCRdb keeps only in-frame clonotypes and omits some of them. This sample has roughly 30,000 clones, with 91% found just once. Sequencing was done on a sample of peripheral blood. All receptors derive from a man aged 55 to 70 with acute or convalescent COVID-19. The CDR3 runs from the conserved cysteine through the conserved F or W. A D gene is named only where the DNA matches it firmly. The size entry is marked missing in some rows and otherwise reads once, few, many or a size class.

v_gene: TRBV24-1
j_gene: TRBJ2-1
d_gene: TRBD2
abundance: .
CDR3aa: CATSVALAGVNEQFF
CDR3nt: TGTGCCACCAGTGTAGCACTAGCGGGAGTAAATGAGCAGTTCTTC

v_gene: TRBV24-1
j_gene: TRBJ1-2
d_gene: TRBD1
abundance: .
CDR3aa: CATRSGQGHGYTF
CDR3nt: TGTGCCACCAGATCCGGACAGGGCCATGGCTACACCTTC

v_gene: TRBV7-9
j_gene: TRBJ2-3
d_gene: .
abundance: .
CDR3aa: CASSLRVPSTDTQYF
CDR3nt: TGTGCCAGCAGCCTCAGGGTTCCTAGCACAGATACGCAGTATTTT

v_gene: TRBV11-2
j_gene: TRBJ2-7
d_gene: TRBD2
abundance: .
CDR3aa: CASSFPSLAGGPEQYF
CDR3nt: TGTGCCAGCAGCTTCCCGTCACTAGCGGGAGGGCCAGAGCAGTACTTC

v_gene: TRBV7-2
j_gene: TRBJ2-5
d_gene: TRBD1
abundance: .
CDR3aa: CASSLDRRQETQYF
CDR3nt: TGTGCCAGCAGCCTGGACAGGCGGCAAGAGACCCAGTACTTC

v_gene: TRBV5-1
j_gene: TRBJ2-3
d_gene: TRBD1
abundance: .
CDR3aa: CASRPQGHHTDTQYF
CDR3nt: TGCGCCAGCAGACCACAGGGGCATCACACAGATACGCAGTATTTT

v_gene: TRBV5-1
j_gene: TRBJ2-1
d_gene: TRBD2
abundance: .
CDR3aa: CASSLGGTRSNNEQFF
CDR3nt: TGCGCCAGCAGTTTGGGGGGGACTAGGTCAAACAATGAGCAGTTCTTC

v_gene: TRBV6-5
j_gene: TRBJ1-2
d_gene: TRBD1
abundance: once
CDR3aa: CASSYRDRGRGGYTF
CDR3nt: TGTGCCAGCAGCTACCGGGACAGGGGGAGAGGTGGCTACACCTTC

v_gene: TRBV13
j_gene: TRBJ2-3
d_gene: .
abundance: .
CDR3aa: CASSLLYRTDTQYF
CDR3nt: TGTGCCAGCAGCCTCCTATATCGCACAGATACGCAGTATTTT

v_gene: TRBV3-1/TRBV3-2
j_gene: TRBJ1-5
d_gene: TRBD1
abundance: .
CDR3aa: CASSKDRDQPQHF
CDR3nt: TGTGCCAGCAGCAAAGACAGGGATCAGCCCCAGCATTTT

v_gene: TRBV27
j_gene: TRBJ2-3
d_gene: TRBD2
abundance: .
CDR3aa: CASSLPNPAGGGDTQYF
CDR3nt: TGTGCCAGCAGTTTACCCAACCCTGCGGGAGGAGGTGATACGCAGTATTTT

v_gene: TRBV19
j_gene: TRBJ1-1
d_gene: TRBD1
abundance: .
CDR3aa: CASSHMKGQRWNTEAFF
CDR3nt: TGTGCCAGTAGCCATATGAAGGGACAGCGTTGGAACACTGAAGCTTTCTTT

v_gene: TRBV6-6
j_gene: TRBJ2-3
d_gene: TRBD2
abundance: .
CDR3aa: CASSYSQREYVQYF
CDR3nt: TGTGCCAGCAGTTACTCCCAGCGGGAGTATGTGCAGTATTTT

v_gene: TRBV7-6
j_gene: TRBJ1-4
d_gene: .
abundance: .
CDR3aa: CASSRQPGEKLFF
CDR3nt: TGTGCCAGCAGCCGGCAGCCGGGGGAAAAACTGTTTTTT

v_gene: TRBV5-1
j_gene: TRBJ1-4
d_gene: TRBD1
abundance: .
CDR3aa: CASSLPRGQGHEKLFF
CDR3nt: TGCGCCAGCAGCCTTCCAAGAGGACAGGGTCATGAAAAACTGTTTTTT

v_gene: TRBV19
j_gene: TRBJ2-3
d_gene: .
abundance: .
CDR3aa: CASSIGYATDTQYF
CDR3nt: TGTGCCAGTAGTATTGGTTACGCGACAGATACGCAGTATTTT

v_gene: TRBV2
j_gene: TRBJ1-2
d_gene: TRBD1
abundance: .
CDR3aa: CASREDRGGYGYTF
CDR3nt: TGTGCCAGCAGGGAGGACAGGGGAGGCTATGGCTACACCTTC

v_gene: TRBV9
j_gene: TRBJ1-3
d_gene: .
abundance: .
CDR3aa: CASRRSSSGNTIYF
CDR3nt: TGTGCCAGCCGTCGAAGTAGCTCTGGAAACACCATATATTTT

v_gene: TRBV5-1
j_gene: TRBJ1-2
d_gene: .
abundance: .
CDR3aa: CASSPYTDGRGGGYGYTF
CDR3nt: TGCGCCAGCAGCCCTTACACGGACGGGAGGGGCGGGGGATATGGCTACACCTTC

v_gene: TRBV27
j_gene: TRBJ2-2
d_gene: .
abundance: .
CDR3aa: CASRDLVNTGELFF
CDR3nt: TGTGCCAGCAGGGACTTAGTGAACACCGGGGAGCTGTTTTTT

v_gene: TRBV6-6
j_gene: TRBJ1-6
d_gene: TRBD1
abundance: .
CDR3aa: CASSRDRSSSPLHF
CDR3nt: TGTGCCAGCAGCCGGGACAGATCCAGCTCACCCCTCCACTTT

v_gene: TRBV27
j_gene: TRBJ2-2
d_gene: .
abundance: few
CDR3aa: CASSFWGDGNTGELFF
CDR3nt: TGTGCCAGCAGTTTCTGGGGCGATGGGAACACCGGGGAGCTGTTTTTT

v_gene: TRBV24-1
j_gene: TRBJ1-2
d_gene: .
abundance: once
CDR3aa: CATSVPNYGYTF
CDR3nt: TGTGCCACCAGTGTTCCGAACTATGGCTACACCTTC

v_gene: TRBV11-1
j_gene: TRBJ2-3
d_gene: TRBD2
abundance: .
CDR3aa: CASSNNPTSGRKGQYF
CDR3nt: TGTGCCAGCAGCAATAACCCCACTAGCGGGAGAAAAGGGCAGTATTTT

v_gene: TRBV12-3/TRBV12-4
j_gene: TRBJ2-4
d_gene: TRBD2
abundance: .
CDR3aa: CASSLWGGNIQYF
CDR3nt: TGTGCCAGCAGCCTATGGGGGGGGAACATTCAGTACTTC

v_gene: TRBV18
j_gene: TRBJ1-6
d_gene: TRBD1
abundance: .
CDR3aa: CASSGDSENSPLHF
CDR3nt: TGTGCCAGCTCGGGGGACAGCGAGAATTCACCCCTCCACTTT

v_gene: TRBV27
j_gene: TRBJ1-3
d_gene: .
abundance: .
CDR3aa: CASSRYSGLSGNTIYF
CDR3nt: TGTGCCAGCAGTCGATACTCGGGACTCTCTGGAAACACCATATATTTT

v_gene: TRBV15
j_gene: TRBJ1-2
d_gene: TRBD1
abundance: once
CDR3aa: CATSRLDRADGYTF
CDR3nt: TGTGCCACCAGCAGACTGGACAGGGCCGATGGCTACACCTTC

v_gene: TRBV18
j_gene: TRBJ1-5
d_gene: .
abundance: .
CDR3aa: CASSLTAGAGNQPQHF
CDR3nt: TGTGCCAGCTCACTAACGGCAGGGGCCGGCAATCAGCCCCAGCATTTT

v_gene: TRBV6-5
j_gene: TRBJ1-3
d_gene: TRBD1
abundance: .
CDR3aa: CASSYSNRGRNTIYF
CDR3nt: TGTGCCAGCAGTTACTCGAACAGGGGAAGGAACACCATATATTTT

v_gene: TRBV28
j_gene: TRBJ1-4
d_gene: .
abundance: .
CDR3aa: CASSTELQGTNEKLFF
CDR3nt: TGTGCCAGCAGTACGGAACTACAGGGTACAAATGAAAAACTGTTTTTT

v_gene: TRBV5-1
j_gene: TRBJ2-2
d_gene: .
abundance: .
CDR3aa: CASSLGGRYTGELFF
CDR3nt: TGCGCCAGCAGCTTAGGTGGGAGGTACACCGGGGAGCTGTTTTTT

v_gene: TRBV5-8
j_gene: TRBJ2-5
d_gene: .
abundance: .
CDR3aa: CASSLAAQFGETQYF
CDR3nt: TGTGCCAGCAGCTTGGCCGCCCAGTTTGGAGAGACCCAGTACTTC

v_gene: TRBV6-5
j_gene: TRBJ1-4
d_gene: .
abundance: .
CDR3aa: CASSPRGVTNEKLFF
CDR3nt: TGTGCCAGCTCCCCGCGCGGGGTAACTAATGAAAAACTGTTTTTT

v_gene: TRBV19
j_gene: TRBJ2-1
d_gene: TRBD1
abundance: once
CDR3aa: CASSRGQGAREQFF
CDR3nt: TGTGCCAGTAGTAGAGGGCAGGGGGCACGCGAGCAGTTCTTC

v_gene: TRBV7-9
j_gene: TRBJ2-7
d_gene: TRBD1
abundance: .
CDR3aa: CASSWRTGDSYEQYF
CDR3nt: TGTGCCAGCAGCTGGCGGACAGGGGACTCCTACGAGCAGTACTTC

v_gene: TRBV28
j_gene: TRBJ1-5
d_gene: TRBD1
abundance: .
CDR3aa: CASSQQGSNQPQHF
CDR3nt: TGTGCCAGCAGCCAACAGGGGAGCAATCAGCCCCAGCATTTT